These 17 T cell receptor beta chains were sequenced from one sample in a study of CD8+CD57+ T cells in acquired aplastic anemia. Genomic DNA templated the TCR beta VDJ and CDR3 profiling. MiXCR was run by TCRdb on the reads, yielding one entry per CDR3 protein. The profile shows under 350,000 distinct CDR3 sequences, 45% to 70% of them singletons. The sequencing sample was made of sorted CD4+, CD8+, or CD8+CD57+ T cells (not recorded which) from PBMCs. The receptors here all came from a human donor with severe aplastic anemia or a healthy control (not recorded which).

V and J are TRBV7-9 and TRBJ1-3, with 7 bases fitting TRBD1. Looked up from germline, CDR1 is SEHNR and CDR2 is FQNEAQ (reference sequence). V gave up 4 bases and J gave up 4 bases; unmatched junction bases: 7. The CDR3 consists of 15 residues. The CDR3, as DNA: TGTGCCAGCAGCTCCATGACAGGGTCAGGAAACACCATATATTTT. As protein: CASSSMTGSGNTIYF.

The CDR3 is CASSETSGLNNEQFF. Here the CDR3 DNA reads TGTGCCAGCAGTGAGACTAGCGGGCTAAACAATGAGCAGTTCTTC. The chain links TRBV12-3 or TRBV12-4 to TRBJ2-1, with 10 bases identical to TRBD2. There are 15 residues in the CDR3. The V gene end was trimmed by 5 bases and the J gene end by 5 bases; junction bases not matched to a gene: 6.

This clonotype was recorded at least ten times. The genes are TRBV27 and TRBJ2-5, with a possible D match to TRBD2 (6 bases). This CDR3 comprises 16 residues. Trimming stripped 2 bases from V and 1 base from J, with 14 bases between. CDR1 and CDR2 (germline): MNHEY, SMNVEV (reference sequence). This CDR3 is CASSLRRLRGQETQYF. DNA of the CDR3: TGTGCCAGCAGTTTACGCCGTTTGCGGGGCCAAGAGACCCAGTACTTC.

This clonotype was picked up many times. The chain recombines TRBV6-6 with TRBJ1-2; no definite D call. The V and J ends lost 6 bases and 6 bases respectively, with 14 bases between them. The CDR3 length is 13 residues. Germline V gene data show CDR1 as MNHNY and CDR2 as SVGAGI (reference sequence). In nucleotides, the CDR3 is TGTGCCAGCAGACTATATGACGGGCATGGCTACACCTTC. Translation gives CASRLYDGHGYTF.

The chain links TRBV11-1 to TRBJ2-7; 9 nucleotides match TRBD2. V dropped 2 bases and J dropped 2; count of bases not matched to a gene: 16. Germline CDR1 reads SGHAT; CDR2 reads FQDESV (reference sequence). The CDR3 has 19 residues. The CDR3 protein is CASSLLPAGGSSEAYEQYF. As DNA, the CDR3 is TGTGCCAGCAGCTTACTCCCAGCGGGGGGTTCGTCGGAAGCCTACGAGCAGTACTTC.

In its sample, this clonotype was seen a few times. The chain has TRBV5-4 and TRBJ1-6, with D unclear. Per germline, CDR1 SGHNT and CDR2 YYREEE (reference sequence). This CDR3 contains 14 residues. Between the trimmed V and J ends, which lost 1 base and 6 bases, there was a span of 8 bases. The CDR3 DNA reads TGTGCCAGCAGCTTGACAGTGGTTAATTCACCCCTCCACTTT. It codes for CASSLTVVNSPLHF. Full variable domain (remainder filled in from reference TRBV5-4 and TRBJ1-6): ETGVTQSPTHLIKTRGQQVTLRCSSQSGHNTVSWYQQALGQGPQFIFQYYREEENGRGNFPPRFSGLQFPNYSSELNVNALELDDSALYLCASSLTVVNSPLHFGNGTRLTVT.

This chain uses TRBV20-1 with TRBJ2-1; D may be TRBD1 (6 bases). V dropped 2 bases and J dropped 4 bases, with 15 bases sitting between them. This CDR3 region has 15 residues. CDR1 DFQATT and CDR2 SNEGSKA come from the germline V gene (reference sequence). CDR3 protein: CSARKTGPAYNEQFF. CDR3 coding DNA: TGCAGTGCTAGAAAAACAGGGCCCGCGTACAATGAGCAGTTCTTC.

The rearrangement uses TRBV10-3 and TRBJ2-2; 9 nucleotides match TRBD1. Germline V lookup: CDR1 ENHRY, CDR2 SYGVKD. The length of the CDR3 is 14 residues. V was clipped by 9 bases and J by 2 bases; unmatched bases: 4. CDR3 protein: CAMGDRENTGELFF. CDR3 DNA: TGTGCCATGGGGGACAGGGAAAACACCGGGGAGCTGTTTTTT.

This clonotype was seen just once. This chain uses TRBV19 with TRBJ2-3; 10 nucleotides line up with TRBD2. CDR3 length: 16 residues. V shed 4 bases and J 4 bases; nucleotides not matched to a gene: 8. Looked up from germline, CDR1 is LNHDA and CDR2 is SQIVND (reference sequence). In DNA form, the CDR3 reads TGTGCCAGTAGTAGGCTAGCGGGAGCAAGTGCAGATACGCAGTATTTT. The encoded protein is CASSRLAGASADTQYF.

The J gene is TRBJ2-7, the V gene TRBV5-1; D is possibly TRBD1 (5 bases). The CDR3 consists of 17 residues. Germline V gene sequence: CDR1 SGHRS, CDR2 YFSETQ. Between the trimmed V and J ends, which lost 1 base and 0 bases, there was a span of 17 bases. CDR3 loop: CASSLPGLQAFSYEQYF. CDR3 sequence (DNA): TGCGCCAGCAGCTTGCCAGGGTTACAGGCTTTCTCCTACGAGCAGTACTTC.

This clonotype was counted many times. V is TRBV11-1 and J is TRBJ2-5; D remains unclear. The germline V gene encodes CDR1 SGHAT and CDR2 FQDESV (reference sequence). Trimming shortened V by 2 bases and J by 2 bases, and 9 bases separated the two germline ends. The CDR3 contains 14 residues. The CDR3, as DNA: TGTGCCAGCAGCTTATCCTCCAGTCAAGAGACCCAGTACTTC. This encodes CASSLSSSQETQYF. Filled out from reference TRBV11-1 and TRBJ2-5, the complete variable domain reads EAEVAQSPRYKITEKSQAVAFWCDPISGHATLYWYRQILGQGPELLVQFQDESVVDDSQLPKDRFSAERLKGVDSTLKIQPAELGDSAMYLCASSLSSSQETQYFGPGTRLLVL.

This clonotype appeared a single time. The V gene is TRBV20-1, the J gene TRBJ2-3; D gene uncertain. CDR1 and CDR2 (germline): DFQATT, SNEGSKA (reference sequence). V was pared by 1 base and J by 0 bases, with 14 bases between. This CDR3 spans 16 amino acids. The CDR3 DNA follows: TGCAGTGCTAGAGGGGCCCACTCGTCTAGCACAGATACGCAGTATTTT. Translated, it gives CSARGAHSSSTDTQYF.

CDR3 DNA: TGTGCCAGCAGCTCGGGACAGAGGGGGCTCCAGCATTTT. Translated: CASSSGQRGLQHF. J is TRBJ1-5 and V is TRBV9, with 7 positions matching TRBD1. This CDR3 has 13 residues. V lost 4 bases, J lost 12 bases, and 10 bases stayed unmatched. The germline gives CDR1 SGDLS, CDR2 YYNGEE.

This clonotype was seen only a few times. The V gene is TRBV5-1, the J gene TRBJ2-3, with 8 positions matching TRBD2. Germline values: CDR1 SGHRS, CDR2 YFSETQ. V lost 5 bases and J lost 0; bases outside the gene matches: 8. The CDR3 sequence is 16 residues long. CDR3 DNA: TGCGCCAGCAGGGAGAGTGGCGGGGGGAGCACAGATACGCAGTATTTT. Translation: CASRESGGGSTDTQYF.

CDR3 sequence reads: CSALGGTGRTEAFF. The CDR3, as DNA: TGCAGTGCCCTAGGAGGGACAGGTAGAACTGAAGCTTTCTTT. This chain uses TRBV20-1 with TRBJ1-1; 8 bases fit TRBD1. V lost 6 bases, J lost 5 bases, and 11 bases stayed unmatched. The CDR3 length is 14 residues. Germline V gene data show CDR1 as DFQATT and CDR2 as SNEGSKA (reference sequence).

This clonotype showed up just a few times. The genes are TRBV29-1 and TRBJ2-5; 8 bases align to TRBD1. The CDR3 has 13 amino acids. The trim removed 3 bases at V and 5 bases at J, leaving 5 bases unmatched. Germline V gene lookup returns CDR1 SQVTM and CDR2 ANQGSEA. CDR3 nucleotides: TGCAGCGTTGAGCAGGGGGCGGGGGAGACCCAGTACTTC. This encodes CSVEQGAGETQYF. The full variable domain, rest sourced from reference TRBV29-1 and TRBJ2-5, is SAVISQKPSRDICQRGTSLTIQCQVDSQVTMMFWYRQQPGQSLTLIATANQGSEATYESGFVIDKFPISRPNLTFSTLTVSNMSPEDSSIYLCSVEQGAGETQYFGPGTRLLVL.

With respect to this clonotype: Compared with germline, one end of the junction differs, possibly owing to a read error. This rearrangement joins TRBV11-1 to TRBJ2-7, with D possibly matching TRBD2 (5 bases). The germline V gene has CDR1 SGHAT and CDR2 FQDESV (reference sequence). The CDR3 consists of 14 residues. CDR3 bases: TGTGCCAGTAGCTTCGCGGGCGCAGCCTACGAGCAGTACTTC. As protein: CASSFAGAAYEQYF.